The present entry profiles one TCR beta chain with its context. The antigen is unknown. TCRdb's table, derived via immunoSEQ multiplex PCR, lists solely in-frame clones and lacks some. The data contain about 65,000 clones, 87% of them singletons. The data belong to a study of CD4 T cells in relation to SARS-CoV-2 and coronaviruses. General study findings and limits: Monoreactive clones expanded significantly more to SARS-CoV-2 than crossreactive clones did. About 65% of donors had memory CD4+ clonotypes crossrecognizing SARS-CoV-2 and common cold coronavirus spike. No crossreactivity against non-spike viral proteins was tested here. Pre-pandemic and post-infection samples never came from the same donor.

CD4+ T cells from unexposed donors were obtained before the COVID-19 pandemic (2011-2018). The sequencing sample was made of memory CD4+ T cells from PBMCs. This receptor was taken from a human donor in good health.

The CDR3, as DNA: TGTGCCACCGGCAGTAGCACAGATACGCAGTATTTT. Protein sequence: CATGSSTDTQYF. The J gene is TRBJ2-3, the V gene TRBV24-1; D call uncertain. CDR1 is KGHDR, CDR2 SFDVKD, per germline. Deletions cut 9 bases from V and 0 bases from J, with 6 bases between. The CDR3 spans 12 residues.